Shown below are 20 T cell receptor beta chains from a single sample sequenced in a study of blood T cell repertoires in COVID-19 (dated by TCRdb to the early 2020s). The library was prepared using the immunoSEQ multiplex PCR assay. This immuneACCESS table, as held by TCRdb, lists in-frame sequences with V and J called but not all clones. Of the missing ones, under half trace to an unresolved V gene in checked studies; the others have no known cause. The sample records about 120,000 clones, around 84% of which are singletons. Roughly 3.9% of the sample rests with the top ten. The specimen was PBMCs or T cells enriched from blood (not recorded which). The receptors stem from a woman in her 30s who had recovered from COVID-19.

The chain is built from TRBV10-3 and TRBJ1-2, with D perhaps TRBD1 (5 bases). The CDR3 spans 15 residues. From germline, CDR1 is ENHRY and CDR2 SYGVKD. Deletions cut 0 bases from V and 6 bases from J, with 14 bases between. As DNA, the CDR3 is TGTGCCATCAGTGAGTCCGGGCAGGGTGGACATGGCTACACCTTC. It is translated as CAISESGQGGHGYTF.

Comment on this clone: Distinct nucleotide sequences in the sample also encode this CDR3. The chain couples TRBV30 to TRBJ1-5, with D unclear. Between the trimmed V and J ends, which lost 2 bases and 0 bases, there was a span of 5 bases. This CDR3 has 13 residues. Germline V CDR1 and CDR2: GTSNPN, SVGIG (reference sequence). CDR3 loop: CAWSRGSNQPQHF. In DNA form, the CDR3 reads TGTGCCTGGAGTAGAGGTAGCAATCAGCCCCAGCATTTT.

This sequence joins TRBV28 and TRBJ2-3, with a tentative D call TRBD2 (6 bases). The V end was cut by 2 bases, the J end by 3 bases, with 12 bases between. The germline CDR1 and CDR2 sequences are MDHEN and SYDVKM. This CDR3 comprises 15 residues. DNA for the CDR3: TGTGCCAGCAGTTTAGACGGGAGTGGAACAGATACGCAGTATTTT. Its protein is CASSLDGSGTDTQYF.

The chain uses TRBV28 and TRBJ2-1, with 15 bases matching TRBD2. Germline CDR1 MDHEN, CDR2 SYDVKM. CDR3 length equals 17 residues. V was clipped by 4 bases and J by 7 bases; unmatched bases: 8. The CDR3 DNA sequence: TGTGCCAGCAGTTCCGCCGGGACTAGCGGGAGGCTTAATGAGCAGTTCTTC. It translates to CASSSAGTSGRLNEQFF.

The chain recombines TRBV5-4 with TRBJ1-1; 8 bases are a match to TRBD1. The CDR3 is 15 residues long. Germline assignment: CDR1 SGHNT and CDR2 YYREEE (reference sequence). Trimming took 0 bases from V and 4 from J; bases not matched to a gene: 5. The CDR3 DNA reads as TGTGCCAGCAGCTTGGGGACAGGGACGGGCACTGAAGCTTTCTTT. Protein product: CASSLGTGTGTEAFF.

The V and J genes are TRBV7-9 and TRBJ1-4; the D is unclear. The CDR3 is 16 amino acids. V dropped 0 bases and J dropped 8 bases, with 16 bases sitting between them. From germline, CDR1 is SEHNR and CDR2 FQNEAQ (reference sequence). This chain's CDR3 is CASSLAVLSPGEKLFF. The CDR3 DNA reads as TGTGCCAGCAGCTTAGCGGTGTTGTCCCCGGGGGAAAAACTGTTTTTT.

The CDR3, as DNA: TGTGCCAGCAGTCACGGGGGTAACTATGGCTACACCTTC. Its protein is CASSHGGNYGYTF. This chain joins TRBV2 and TRBJ1-2; perhaps TRBD1 as D (5 bases). Germline CDR1 and CDR2: SNHLY and FYNNEI. Trimming pared 5 bases from V and 1 base from J, leaving 8 bases between. This CDR3 is 13 amino acids long. The complete variable domain, with remaining parts taken from reference TRBV2 and TRBJ1-2, reads EPEVTQTPSHQVTQMGQEVILRCVPISNHLYFYWYRQILGQKVEFLVSFYNNEISEKSEIFDDQFSVERPDGSNFTLKIRSTKLEDSAMYFCASSHGGNYGYTFGSGTRLTVV.

The CDR3: CASSLTGGAGQPQHF. Written as DNA, the CDR3 is TGTGCCAGCAGCTTAACAGGGGGCGCGGGGCAGCCCCAGCATTTT. The V gene is TRBV7-3, the J gene TRBJ1-5, with 7 positions matching TRBD1. This CDR3 is 15 amino acids long. Trimming removed 0 bases from V and 7 bases from J; junction bases left unmatched: 6. Germline CDR1 reads SGHTA; CDR2 reads FQGTGA.

The chain is built from TRBV19 and TRBJ1-3, with D perhaps matching TRBD1 (5 bases). Germline assignment: CDR1 LNHDA and CDR2 SQIVND (reference sequence). This CDR3 is 15 amino acids long. V was trimmed by 4 bases and J by 2 bases, leaving 12 bases between them. CDR3 amino acids: CASSSPLGAGNTIYF. The CDR3, as DNA: TGTGCCAGTAGTAGCCCATTAGGGGCTGGAAACACCATATATTTT.

The V gene is TRBV25-1, the J gene TRBJ1-5, with 8 bases aligning to TRBD1. The CDR3 runs 16 residues. Germline-derived CDR1 and CDR2 are MGHDK and SYGVNS. V was clipped by 5 bases and J by 0 bases; unmatched bases: 6. The CDR3 sequence: CASSPRTGTSNQPQHF. The CDR3 DNA sequence: TGTGCCAGCAGTCCCCGGACAGGGACTAGCAATCAGCCCCAGCATTTT.

This clone was picked up one time. The chain uses TRBV5-1 and TRBJ2-7; perhaps TRBD2 as D (7 bases). The CDR3 is made up of 16 amino acids. Trimming shortened V by 4 bases and J by 0 bases, and 17 bases separated the two germline ends. The germline gives CDR1 SGHRS, CDR2 YFSETQ. CDR3 sequence: CASSQGGGLDSYEQYF. The CDR3 DNA reads as TGCGCCAGCAGCCAAGGGGGGGGACTCGACTCCTACGAGCAGTACTTC.

The CDR3 bases are TGTGCCAGTAGTCCCCGGACTAGGACAGATACGCAGTATTTT. Protein sequence: CASSPRTRTDTQYF. V gene TRBV19 combines with J gene TRBJ2-3, with 7 bases fitting TRBD2. The CDR3 is made up of 14 amino acids. With V trimmed by 5 bases and J by 3 bases, 5 bases remained unmatched. Germline CDR1 and CDR2: LNHDA and SQIVND (reference sequence).

J is TRBJ2-1 and V is TRBV27; D is undetermined. Germline CDR1 is MNHEY and CDR2 is SMNVEV (reference sequence). The CDR3 runs 13 residues. The V end lost 6 bases, the J end lost 7 bases, and 13 bases lay between the germline ends. The CDR3 DNA reads TGTGCCAGCAGCCCGACCGCGCGGAATGAGCAGTTCTTC. Translation gives CASSPTARNEQFF.

This clone was observed once. V and J are TRBV27 and TRBJ2-2; 7 positions agree with TRBD1. The CDR3 has 15 residues. Germline V gives CDR1 MNHEY, CDR2 SMNVEV (reference sequence). V lost 6 bases, J lost 5 bases, and 9 bases stayed unmatched. The CDR3 loop is CASRRQGSGTGELFF. The CDR3 DNA reads as TGTGCCAGCAGAAGACAGGGATCTGGTACCGGGGAGCTGTTTTTT.

The chain has TRBV14 and TRBJ2-5, with D tentatively TRBD2 (5 bases). Trimming took 3 bases from V and 4 from J, leaving 12 bases between them. Germline CDR1 SGHDN, CDR2 FVKESK. CDR3 length: 14 residues. CDR3 sequence reads: CASSQGARSETQYF. Written as DNA, the CDR3 is TGTGCCAGCAGCCAGGGAGCACGGTCAGAGACCCAGTACTTC. Looking up the rest from reference TRBV14 and TRBJ2-5 gives the full variable domain: EAGVTQFPSHSVIEKGQTVTLRCDPISGHDNLYWYRRVMGKEIKFLLHFVKESKQDESGMPNNRFLAERTGGTYSTLKVQPAELEDSGVYFCASSQGARSETQYFGPGTRLLVL.

The CDR3 DNA follows: TGTGCCAGCAGCCTTGGACAGGAAGATACTGAAGCTTTCTTT. Amino acids: CASSLGQEDTEAFF. The chain has TRBV7-9 and TRBJ1-1, with 7 bases fitting TRBD1. The J segment lost 5 bases and the V segment lost 5 bases, leaving 8 bases of the junction unmatched. Germline V gene data show CDR1 as SEHNR and CDR2 as FQNEAQ (reference sequence). The CDR3 runs 14 residues.

The rearrangement joins TRBV10-3 to TRBJ2-7, with TRBD2 as a possible D gene (5 bases). V was shortened by 2 bases and J by 2 bases, with 22 bases between the two germline ends. Germline values: CDR1 ENHRY, CDR2 SYGVKD. The CDR3 consists of 18 residues. The CDR3 sequence: CAISEAYLSSGTPYEQYF. CDR3 nucleotides: TGTGCCATCAGTGAGGCCTACTTATCCAGCGGAACCCCCTACGAGCAGTACTTC.

V usage is TRBV9 and J usage is TRBJ2-1; TRBD2 matches 7 bases. In germline, CDR1 is SGDLS, CDR2 YYNGEE. This CDR3 is 14 amino acids long. The V segment lost 0 bases and the J segment 7 bases; nucleotides outside the gene matches: 4. In DNA, the CDR3 is TGTGCCAGCAGCGTAGTGGTTAGCGGGAATGAGCAGTTCTTC. This sequence encodes CASSVVVSGNEQFF.

V is TRBV5-4 and J is TRBJ1-2, with TRBD1 matching over 9 bases. Germline V CDR1 and CDR2: SGHNT, YYREEE (reference sequence). J was trimmed by 8 bases and V by 0 bases; bases with no gene match: 8. The CDR3 spans 15 residues. DNA of the CDR3: TGTGCCAGCAGCTTGGCCCCGGGACAGGGACACGGCTACACCTTC. Protein sequence: CASSLAPGQGHGYTF.

This clone was seen more than once but under ten times. The chain is built from TRBV28 and TRBJ2-7, with no clear D. This CDR3 region has 13 residues. The germline V and J ends were trimmed by 2 bases and 3 bases, with 8 bases remaining between them. The germline V gene encodes CDR1 MDHEN and CDR2 SYDVKM. The CDR3 nucleotides read TGTGCCAGCAGTTTAGGGCAGAGCTACGAGCAGTACTTC. Translation gives CASSLGQSYEQYF.